A selection of T cell receptor beta chains follows, all from one sample in a study of post-analysis software for immune sequencing data. TCRdb itself ran the PCR reads through MiXCR, one entry per CDR3 protein. The sample contains 350,000 to 450,000 distinct CDR3 sequences, about 39% of which appear only once. The sequenced sample consisted of blood. These receptors all stem from a girl between 2 and 10 years old with multiple sclerosis. Each CDR3 is given with its conserved first and last residue. The D gene is left open where the match is weak. Where a row states a size, it is once, few, many or the class of an expanded clone; other rows omit it.

clone_size d_call j_call v_call cdr3_aa cdr3_nt
once . TRBJ1-5 TRBV28 CASSLVDGSNQPQHF TGTGCCAGCAGTTTAGTCGACGGGAGCAATCAGCCCCAGCATTTT
few . TRBJ2-7 TRBV5-1 CASSFSGANYEQYF TGCGCCAGCAGCTTCTCAGGGGCAAACTACGAGCAGTACTTC
. . TRBJ1-2 TRBV20-1 CSVIGRPGEYGYTF TGCAGTGTTATCGGGAGACCAGGGGAGTATGGCTACACCTTC
. TRBD1 TRBJ1-2 TRBV7-9 CASSFTGQGFYGYTF TGTGCCAGCAGCTTCACTGGACAGGGGTTCTATGGCTACACCTTC
. TRBD2 TRBJ2-7 TRBV20-1 CSAESSGVYGQYF TGCAGTGCCGAATCTAGCGGGGTCTACGGGCAGTACTTC
few TRBD1 TRBJ1-2 TRBV6-5 CASSYPDRGGYTF TGTGCCAGCAGTTATCCGGACAGGGGTGGCTACACCTTC
. . TRBJ2-5 TRBV6-2/TRBV6-3 CAGSYSSYQETQYF TGTGCCGGCAGTTACTCTTCGTACCAAGAGACCCAGTACTTC
. . TRBJ1-4 TRBV7-9 CASSHRTDSNEKLFF TGTGCCAGCAGCCACCGGACGGACTCTAATGAAAAACTGTTTTTT
. . TRBJ1-1 TRBV7-9 CASSLVRVTEAFF TGTGCCAGCAGCTTAGTACGGGTGACTGAAGCTTTCTTT
few . TRBJ1-2 TRBV3-1 CASSQNHGGYGYTF TGTGCCAGCAGCCAAAACCACGGAGGCTATGGCTACACCTTC